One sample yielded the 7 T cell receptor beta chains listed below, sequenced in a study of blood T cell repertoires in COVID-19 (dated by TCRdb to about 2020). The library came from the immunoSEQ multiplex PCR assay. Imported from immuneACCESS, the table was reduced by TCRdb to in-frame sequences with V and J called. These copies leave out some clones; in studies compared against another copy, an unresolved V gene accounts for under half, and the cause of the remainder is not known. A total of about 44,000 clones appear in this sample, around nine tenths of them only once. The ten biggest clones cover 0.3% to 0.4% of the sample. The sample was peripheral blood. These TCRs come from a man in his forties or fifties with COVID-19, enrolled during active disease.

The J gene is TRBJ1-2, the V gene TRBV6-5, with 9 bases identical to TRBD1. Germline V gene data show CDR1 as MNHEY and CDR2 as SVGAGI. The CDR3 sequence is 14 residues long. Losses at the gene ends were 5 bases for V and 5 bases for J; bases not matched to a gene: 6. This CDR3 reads CASSRRDREYGYTF. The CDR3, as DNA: TGTGCCAGCAGTAGGAGGGACAGGGAGTATGGCTACACCTTC.

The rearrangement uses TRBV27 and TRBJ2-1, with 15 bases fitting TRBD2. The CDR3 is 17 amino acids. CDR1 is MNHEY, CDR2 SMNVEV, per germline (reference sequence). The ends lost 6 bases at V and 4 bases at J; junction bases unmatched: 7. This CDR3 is CASSPGLAGGLYNEQFF. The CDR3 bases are TGTGCCAGCAGCCCCGGACTAGCGGGAGGGCTTTACAATGAGCAGTTCTTC.

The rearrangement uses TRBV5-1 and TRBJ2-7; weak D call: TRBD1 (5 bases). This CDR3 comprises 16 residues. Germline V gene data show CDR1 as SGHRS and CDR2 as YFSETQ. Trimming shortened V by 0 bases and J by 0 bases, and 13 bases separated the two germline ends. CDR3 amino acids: CASSLGAGLLSYEQYF. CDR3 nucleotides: TGCGCCAGCAGCTTGGGGGCAGGGCTCCTCTCCTACGAGCAGTACTTC.

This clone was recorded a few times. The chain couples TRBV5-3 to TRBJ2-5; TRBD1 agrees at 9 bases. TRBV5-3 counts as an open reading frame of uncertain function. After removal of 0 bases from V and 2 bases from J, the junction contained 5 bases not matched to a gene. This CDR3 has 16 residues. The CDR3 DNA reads TGTGCCAGAAGCTTGGAGACAGGGGGTCCACAAGAGACCCAGTACTTC. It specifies CARSLETGGPQETQYF.

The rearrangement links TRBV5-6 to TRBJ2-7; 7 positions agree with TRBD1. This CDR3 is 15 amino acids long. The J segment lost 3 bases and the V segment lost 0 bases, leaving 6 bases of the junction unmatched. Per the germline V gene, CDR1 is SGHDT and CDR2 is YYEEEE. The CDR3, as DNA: TGTGCCAGCAGCTTGGGGGGACAGCCCAACTACGAGCAGTACTTC. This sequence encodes CASSLGGQPNYEQYF.

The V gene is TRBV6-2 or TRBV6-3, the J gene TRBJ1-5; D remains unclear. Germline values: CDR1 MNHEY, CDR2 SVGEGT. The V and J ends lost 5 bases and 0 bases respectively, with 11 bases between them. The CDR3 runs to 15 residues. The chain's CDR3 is CASSEDEGSNQPQHF. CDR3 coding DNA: TGTGCCAGCAGTGAGGACGAGGGTAGCAATCAGCCCCAGCATTTT.

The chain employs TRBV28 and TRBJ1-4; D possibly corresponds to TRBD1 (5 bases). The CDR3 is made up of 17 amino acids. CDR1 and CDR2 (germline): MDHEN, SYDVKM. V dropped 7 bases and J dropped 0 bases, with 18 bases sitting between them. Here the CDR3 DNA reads TGTGCCAGCAATCTACCGGGACGGGAGACAACTAATGAAAAACTGTTTTTT. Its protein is CASNLPGRETTNEKLFF.